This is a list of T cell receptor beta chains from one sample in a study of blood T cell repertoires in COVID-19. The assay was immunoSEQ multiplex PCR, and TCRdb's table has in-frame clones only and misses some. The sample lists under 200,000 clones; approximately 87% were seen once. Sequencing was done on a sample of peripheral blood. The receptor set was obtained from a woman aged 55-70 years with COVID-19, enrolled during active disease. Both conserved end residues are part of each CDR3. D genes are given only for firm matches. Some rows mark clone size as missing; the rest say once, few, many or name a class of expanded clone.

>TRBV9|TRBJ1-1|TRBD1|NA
TGTGCCAGCAGCGTAGAAGGACAGGGGGGGACTGAAGCTTTCTTT
CASSVEGQGGTEAFF
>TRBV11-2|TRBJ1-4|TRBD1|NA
TGTGCCAGCAGCTTAGTTTTGGACAGGCCTAATGAAAAACTGTTTTTT
CASSLVLDRPNEKLFF
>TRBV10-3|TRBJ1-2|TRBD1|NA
TGTGCCATCAGCGAAACCGGGACAGGCGCTAACTATGGCTACACCTTC
CAISETGTGANYGYTF
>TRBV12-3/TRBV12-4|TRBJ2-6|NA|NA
TGTGCCAGCCGGGGCTCTGGGGCCAACGTCCTGACTTTC
CASRGSGANVLTF
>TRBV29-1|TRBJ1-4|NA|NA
TGCAGCGTTGATGGAGGTGGGGAAAAACTGTTTTTT
CSVDGGGEKLFF
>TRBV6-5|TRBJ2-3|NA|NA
TGTGCCAGCAGTTACTCGATGCGGGTTGAAAATACGCAGTATTTT
CASSYSMRVENTQYF
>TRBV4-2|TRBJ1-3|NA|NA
TGTGCCAGCAGCCCCCAGGGGTTTGGTTTCGGCTCTGGAAACACCATATATTTT
CASSPQGFGFGSGNTIYF
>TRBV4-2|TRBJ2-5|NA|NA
TGTGCCAGCAGCCAAGCCGGAGGGTTCTTACAAGAGACCCAGTACTTC
CASSQAGGFLQETQYF
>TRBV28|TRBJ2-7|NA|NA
TGTGCCAGCAGAATGAGGTACGAGCAGTACTTC
CASRMRYEQYF
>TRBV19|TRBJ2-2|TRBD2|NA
TGTGCCAGTAGACCAAGCGGGACTTACACCGGGGAGCTGTTTTTT
CASRPSGTYTGELFF
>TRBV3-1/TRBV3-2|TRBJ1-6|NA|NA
TGTGCCAGCAGCACATTGGATAATTCACCCCTCCACTTT
CASSTLDNSPLHF
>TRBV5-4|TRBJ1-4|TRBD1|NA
TGTGCCAGCAGCATCGGGACAGGGGGCTTGGGTAATGAAAAACTGTTTTTT
CASSIGTGGLGNEKLFF
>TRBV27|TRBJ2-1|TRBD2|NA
TGTGCCAGCAGTTACCTAGCGGGAAGGACCTACAATGAGCAGTTCTTC
CASSYLAGRTYNEQFF
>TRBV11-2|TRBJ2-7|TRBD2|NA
TGTGCCAGCAGCTTAGATGTCGGGAGGGCCTACGAGCAGTACTTC
CASSLDVGRAYEQYF
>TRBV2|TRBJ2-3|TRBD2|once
TGTGCCAGCCGGGCGGGAGGGTCCACAGATACGCAGTATTTT
CASRAGGSTDTQYF
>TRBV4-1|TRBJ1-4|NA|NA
TGCGCCAGCAGCCAAGCGGCGGGTGAAAAACTGTTTTTT
CASSQAAGEKLFF
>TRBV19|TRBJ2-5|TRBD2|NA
TGTGCCAGTAGTAAGATGGGACTAAACCAAGAGACCCAGTACTTC
CASSKMGLNQETQYF
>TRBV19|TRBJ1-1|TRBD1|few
TGTGCCAGTATTACCGGGACAGGAAACCAAAACGGAGCTTTCTTT
CASITGTGNQNGAFF
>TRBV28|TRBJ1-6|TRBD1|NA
TGTGCCAGCAGTTGGGACAGGTTGGCCTATAATTCACCCCTCCACTTT
CASSWDRLAYNSPLHF
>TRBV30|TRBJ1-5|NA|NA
TGTGCCTGGAATCTCCCAGGGGCTCAGCCCCAGCATTTT
CAWNLPGAQPQHF
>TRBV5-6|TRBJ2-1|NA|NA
TGTGCCAGCAGCTTACTTTTGAGAGGCGAGCAGTTCTTC
CASSLLLRGEQFF
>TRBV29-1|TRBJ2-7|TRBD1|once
TGCAGCGTCGAAGACAGGGGGGACTCCTACGAGCAGTACTTC
CSVEDRGDSYEQYF
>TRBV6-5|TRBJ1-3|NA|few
TGTGCCAGCAGTAACAGGGTATACTCTGGAAACACCATATATTTT
CASSNRVYSGNTIYF
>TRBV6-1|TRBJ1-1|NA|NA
TGTGCCAGCAGTCCGATCAGACAGACCAACACTGAAGCTTTCTTT
CASSPIRQTNTEAFF
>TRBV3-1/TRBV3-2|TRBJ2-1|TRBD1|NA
TGTGCCAGCAGCCAAGGGTTTCAGGGGGCACACAATGAGCAGTTCTTC
CASSQGFQGAHNEQFF
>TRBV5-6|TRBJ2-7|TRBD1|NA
TGTGCCAGCAGCATTCCGGGACAGGGGTTCTCCTACGAGCAGTACTTC
CASSIPGQGFSYEQYF
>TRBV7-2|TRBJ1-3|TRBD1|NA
TGTGCCAGCAGCTTAGTAGGCTTGGACAGGAGCATATATTTT
CASSLVGLDRSIYF
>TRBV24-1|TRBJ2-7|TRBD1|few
TGTGCCACCAGTGGGGGGGACAGGGGATCCCTCTACGAGCAGTACTTC
CATSGGDRGSLYEQYF
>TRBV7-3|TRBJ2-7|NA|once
TGTGCCAGCAGCTTACTTCCCGACAGGCCCTACGAGCAGTACTTC
CASSLLPDRPYEQYF